These 19 T cell receptor beta chains were sequenced from one sample in a study of blood T cell repertoires in COVID-19. Clones were sequenced by immunoSEQ multiplex PCR, and TCRdb holds only the in-frame ones, with some missing. This sample carries more than 120,000 clones, over 75% of them seen once, and the ten largest clones take roughly 3.9%. The sequenced sample was PBMCs or T cells enriched from blood (not recorded which). The receptors were sampled from a man aged 45-65 years in a cohort exposed to, infected with or recovered from COVID-19 (not recorded which).

The chain employs TRBV12-3 or TRBV12-4 and TRBJ2-7; D may be TRBD2 (5 bases). CDR3 length: 12 amino acids. Deletions cut 3 bases from V and 6 bases from J, with 9 bases between. The CDR3 DNA reads TGTGCCAGCAGTTTGAGAGGGCTCGAGCAGTACTTC. It encodes CASSLRGLEQYF.

This chain joins TRBV18 and TRBJ2-5, with D maybe TRBD2 (6 bases). Germline lookup yields CDR1 KGHSH and CDR2 LQKENI. With 6 bases removed from V and 4 bases from J, the gap between germline ends came to 21 bases. The CDR3 totals 16 residues. This chain's CDR3 is CASSHGLHGDGETQYF. The CDR3, as DNA: TGTGCCAGCTCGCATGGACTACATGGGGACGGAGAGACCCAGTACTTC.

This chain uses TRBV11-3 with TRBJ2-1; 11 nucleotides match TRBD2. Losses at the gene ends were 2 bases for V and 9 bases for J; bases not matched to a gene: 6. The CDR3 spans 15 residues. The germline V gene encodes CDR1 SGHNT and CDR2 YENEEA. CDR3 DNA sequence: TGTGCCAGCAGCTTAACTAGCGGGAGAGGAGGTGAGCAGTTCTTC. It yields the protein CASSLTSGRGGEQFF. The entire variable domain, with the rest obtained from reference TRBV11-3 and TRBJ2-1, is as follows: EAGVVQSPRYKIIEKKQPVAFWCNPISGHNTLYWYLQNLGQGPELLIRYENEEAVDDSQLPKDRFSAERLKGVDSTLKIQPAELGDSAVYLCASSLTSGRGGEQFFGPGTRLTVL.

The V and J genes are TRBV7-9 and TRBJ1-6; D ambiguous. The length of the CDR3 is 12 residues. Per the germline V gene, CDR1 is SEHNR and CDR2 is FQNEAQ (reference sequence). Trimming stripped 5 bases from V and 7 bases from J, with 6 bases between. CDR3 DNA: TGTGCCAGCAGCATACAGAATTCACCCCTCCACTTT. This encodes CASSIQNSPLHF.

This clone was picked up one time. V is TRBV5-4 and J is TRBJ1-1; D unclear. Germline V lookup: CDR1 SGHNT, CDR2 YYREEE (reference sequence). This CDR3 is 13 amino acids long. The ends were cut back, 0 bases at V and 11 bases at J, with 14 bases in the middle. CDR3 DNA: TGTGCCAGCAGCTTGGATCTAGCAGCCGGTGCTTTCTTT. Translated: CASSLDLAAGAFF.

The chain uses TRBV4-1 and TRBJ1-1; weak D call: TRBD1 (6 bases). V lost 3 bases and J 4 bases, leaving 15 bases between the germline ends. Per germline, CDR1 MGHRA and CDR2 YSYEKL. The CDR3 length is 15 residues. CDR3: CASSQETVQGTEAFF. CDR3 coding DNA: TGCGCCAGCAGCCAGGAGACCGTACAGGGCACTGAAGCTTTCTTT.

This clone was counted between two and nine times. This chain links TRBV2 with TRBJ2-7; the D gene is possibly TRBD1 (7 bases). CDR3 size: 15 residues. In germline, CDR1 is SNHLY, CDR2 FYNNEI. V was clipped by 1 base and J by 2 bases, with 12 bases between them. DNA of the CDR3: TGTGCCAGCAGTGAAGGGAGGGGGCCGACCTACGAGCAGTACTTC. It encodes CASSEGRGPTYEQYF.

Only a few counts were recorded for this clone. The V gene is TRBV3-1 (or the pseudogene TRBV3-2), the J gene TRBJ1-2, with TRBD1 identical over 9 bases. The V gene's germline CDR1 is LGHDT and CDR2 YNNKEL (reference sequence). This CDR3 is built from 13 residues. V was clipped by 6 bases and J by 4 bases; unmatched bases: 3. CDR3 protein: CASRDRGGYGYTF. The CDR3 DNA sequence: TGTGCCAGCAGGGACAGGGGCGGCTATGGCTACACCTTC.

This chain uses TRBV6-1 with TRBJ1-1; D possibly corresponds to TRBD1 (5 bases). The CDR3 has 14 residues. Germline V gives CDR1 MNHNS, CDR2 SASEGT. Trimming took off 2 bases at V and 0 bases at J, with 7 bases between the two ends. In nucleotides, the CDR3 is TGTGCCAGCAGTGAACCAGGGATGAACACTGAAGCTTTCTTT. It yields the protein CASSEPGMNTEAFF.

The chain employs TRBV9 and TRBJ1-5; D possibly corresponds to TRBD1 (5 bases). V was cut by 0 bases and J by 4 bases, with 8 bases left in between. CDR1 SGDLS and CDR2 YYNGEE come from the germline V gene. This CDR3 spans 14 amino acids. The CDR3 loop reads CASSVGQGNQPQHF. The DNA for the CDR3 is TGTGCCAGCAGCGTAGGGCAGGGTAATCAGCCCCAGCATTTT.

Only a few counts were recorded for this clone. The chain has TRBV10-1 and TRBJ2-3; D unclear. The CDR3 runs 15 residues. Germline values: CDR1 WNHNN, CDR2 SYGVQD (reference sequence). V lost 0 bases to trimming and J lost 2 bases, with 9 bases between them. The CDR3 protein is CASSESGRNTDTQYF. As DNA, the CDR3 is TGCGCCAGCAGTGAGTCGGGCCGAAACACAGATACGCAGTATTTT.

The CDR3: CASSRGQYNSPLHF. The CDR3 bases are TGTGCCAGCAGCCGGGGACAGTATAATTCACCCCTCCACTTT. This chain uses TRBV3-1 (or the pseudogene TRBV3-2) with TRBJ1-6, with TRBD1 matching 7 bases. The junction had 1 base not matched to a gene; V was cut back by 4 bases and J by 4 bases. CDR3 length: 14 residues. Germline V gives CDR1 LGHDT, CDR2 YNNKEL (reference sequence).

The chain links TRBV10-3 to TRBJ2-7; 9 bases line up with TRBD1. V lost 6 bases and J lost 3; bases outside the gene matches: 3. Germline V gene data show CDR1 as ENHRY and CDR2 as SYGVKD. The CDR3 totals 13 residues. The CDR3 region is CAIRVTGGYEQYF. The DNA of the CDR3 is TGTGCCATCAGGGTGACAGGGGGCTACGAGCAGTACTTC.

A remark on this clone: This sample includes further DNA sequences coding for the same CDR3. The J gene is TRBJ2-7, the V gene TRBV7-2; D is unclear. V was clipped by 5 bases and J by 1 base, with 6 bases between them. The CDR3 sequence is 12 residues long. Germline V gene lookup returns CDR1 SGHTA and CDR2 FQGNSA. The CDR3 region is CASSLSSYEQYF. The DNA for the CDR3 is TGTGCCAGCAGCCTATCATCCTACGAGCAGTACTTC.

This rearrangement joins TRBV3-1 (or the pseudogene TRBV3-2) to TRBJ2-7; TRBD1 matches 8 bases. CDR3 length: 14 amino acids. The germline CDR1 and CDR2 sequences are LGHDT and YNNKEL (reference sequence). V shed 2 bases and J 6 bases; nucleotides not matched to a gene: 6. CDR3 region: CASSQSGQGVEQYF. The CDR3 region has the DNA TGTGCCAGCAGCCAAAGTGGACAGGGAGTCGAGCAGTACTTC.

The chain employs TRBV3-1 (or the pseudogene TRBV3-2) and TRBJ2-3; D remains ambiguous. Trimming shortened V by 1 base and J by 7 bases, and 3 bases separated the two germline ends. The CDR3 covers 11 residues. Germline CDR1 reads LGHDT; CDR2 reads YNNKEL (reference sequence). This CDR3 is CASSQAYTQYF. The CDR3 DNA reads TGTGCCAGCAGCCAAGCGTATACGCAGTATTTT.

The chain combines TRBV25-1 with TRBJ2-2, with TRBD1 matching over 8 bases. V lost 9 bases, J lost 0 bases, and 6 bases stayed unmatched. The CDR3 is 15 amino acids. CDR1 and CDR2 from the germline V gene are MGHDK and SYGVNS. CDR3 in amino acids: CASRLQGANTGELFF. The CDR3 DNA reads TGTGCCAGTAGATTACAGGGGGCGAACACCGGGGAGCTGTTTTTT.

This clone was recorded a few times. The chain joins TRBV28 to TRBJ2-7, with TRBD2 matching over 7 bases. This CDR3 is 16 amino acids long. Per the germline V gene, CDR1 is MDHEN and CDR2 is SYDVKM. V lost 4 bases and J lost 5; bases outside the gene matches: 14. This CDR3 is CASSSTPLRESHEQYF. CDR3 nucleotides: TGTGCCAGCAGTTCTACACCTCTGCGGGAGTCCCACGAGCAGTACTTC.

The rearrangement joins TRBV20-1 to TRBJ1-2, with D unclear. The CDR3 loop spans 11 amino acids. In germline, CDR1 is DFQATT, CDR2 SNEGSKA (reference sequence). Trimming cost V 2 bases and J 6 bases, with 7 bases left between them. The CDR3 loop reads CSARLANGYTF. The CDR3 DNA reads as TGCAGTGCTAGACTGGCCAATGGCTACACCTTC.